The 24 T cell receptor beta chains reported below all come from one sample, sequenced in a study of OX40 agonist ivuxolimab in advanced cancers. Profiling relied on immunoSEQ multiplex PCR, and the TCRdb table lists in-frame clones only, not all of them. The data show 80,000 to 100,000 clones, around 86% seen once. The sequencing used CD4+ or CD8+ T cells sorted from blood, collected in a trial of the OX40 agonist ivuxolimab. These receptors were obtained from an adult with an advanced solid tumor such as melanoma, head and neck, liver or kidney cancer.

The rearrangement joins TRBV7-2 to TRBJ1-5; 7 nucleotides align to TRBD1. The CDR3 covers 15 residues. Germline CDR1 is SGHTA and CDR2 is FQGNSA. The trim removed 2 bases at V and 2 bases at J, leaving 3 bases unmatched. This CDR3 reads CASSLYRGGNQPQHF. Here the CDR3 DNA reads TGTGCCAGCAGCTTATACAGGGGAGGCAATCAGCCCCAGCATTTT. The whole variable domain, filled in from reference TRBV7-2 and TRBJ1-5, reads GAGVSQSPSNKVTEKGKDVELRCDPISGHTALYWYRQSLGQGLEFLIYFQGNSAPDKSGLPSDRFSAERTGGSVSTLTIQRTQQEDSAVYLCASSLYRGGNQPQHFGDGTRLSIL.

The chain recombines TRBV29-1 with TRBJ1-4; D is undetermined. Trimming removed 6 bases from V and 6 bases from J, with 17 bases in between. Germline loops: CDR1 SQVTM, CDR2 ANQGSEA. CDR3 length equals 14 residues. Written as DNA, the CDR3 is TGCAGCGTCCTCCCAGATGCCTTCGATGAAAAACTGTTTTTT. Translated: CSVLPDAFDEKLFF.

This rearrangement joins TRBV19 to TRBJ1-1; possibly TRBD1 for D (6 bases). V was shortened by 5 bases and J by 5 bases, with 18 bases between the two germline ends. Germline CDR1 is LNHDA and CDR2 is SQIVND (reference sequence). CDR3 length: 15 amino acids. In nucleotides, the CDR3 is TGTGCCAGTAGTCCCCAGGGGCAGGGAAGGACTGAAGCTTTCTTT. This codes for CASSPQGQGRTEAFF.

CDR3 amino acids: CASSLILTGHRGDHMNTEAFF. The CDR3 DNA reads TGTGCCAGCAGTTTAATCCTCACAGGGCATCGGGGGGACCATATGAACACTGAAGCTTTCTTT. The V gene is TRBV27, the J gene TRBJ1-1, with D possibly matching TRBD1 (6 bases). The germline V and J ends were trimmed by 2 bases and 0 bases, with 28 bases remaining between them. CDR1 is MNHEY and CDR2 is SMNVEV in the germline V gene (reference sequence). The CDR3 is 21 residues long.

This clone was recorded a few times. The gene calls are TRBV19 and TRBJ1-1; the D gene is possibly TRBD1 (6 bases). The CDR3 spans 13 residues. Germline V gene data show CDR1 as LNHDA and CDR2 as SQIVND (reference sequence). Trimming stripped 6 bases from V and 4 bases from J, with 12 bases between. CDR3 sequence (DNA): TGTGCCAGTAGCCAAAGGGGGTCCACTGAAGCTTTCTTT. Its translation: CASSQRGSTEAFF.

The chain links TRBV2 to TRBJ2-5; 9 nucleotides agree with TRBD2. V gave up 8 bases and J gave up 3 bases; unmatched junction bases: 10. Germline V lookup: CDR1 SNHLY, CDR2 FYNNEI. This CDR3 contains 15 residues. The CDR3 spells CASFLGGLAEETQYF. DNA of the CDR3: TGTGCCAGCTTCCTGGGGGGACTAGCCGAAGAGACCCAGTACTTC.

V is TRBV6-6 and J is TRBJ2-3; tentatively, D is TRBD2 (6 bases). The V end was cut by 4 bases, the J end by 8 bases, with 7 bases between. In germline, CDR1 is MNHNY, CDR2 SVGAGI (reference sequence). This CDR3 is 11 amino acids long. CDR3 protein: CASSWGGTQYF. The CDR3 nucleotides are TGTGCCAGCAGTTGGGGAGGTACGCAGTATTTT.

The chain links TRBV6-6 to TRBJ1-1; D gene ambiguous. Looked up from germline, CDR1 is MNHNY and CDR2 is SVGAGI (reference sequence). The V gene lost 7 bases and the J gene lost 13 bases, with 10 bases spanning the gap. This CDR3 region has 9 residues. CDR3 DNA sequence: TGTGCCAGCATTGCGGATTTTTTCTTT. Protein product: CASIADFFF.

V gene TRBV6-5 combines with J gene TRBJ2-3; TRBD1 matches 8 bases. After removal of 5 bases from V and 4 bases from J, the junction contained 8 bases not matched to a gene. Germline V gene lookup returns CDR1 MNHEY and CDR2 SVGAGI. The CDR3 consists of 15 residues. The CDR3 reads CASSRTGSGADTQYF. CDR3 nucleotides: TGTGCCAGCAGTCGGACAGGGAGTGGGGCAGATACGCAGTATTTT.

The chain is built from TRBV5-1 and TRBJ2-2; D gene uncertain. Germline V CDR1 and CDR2: SGHRS, YFSETQ. This CDR3 is 13 amino acids long. V dropped 0 bases and J dropped 6 bases, with 6 bases sitting between them. The CDR3 reads CASSLDGAGELFF. The CDR3 DNA reads as TGCGCCAGCAGCTTGGACGGTGCCGGGGAGCTGTTTTTT.

J is TRBJ2-2 and V is TRBV7-2; D possibly corresponds to TRBD1 (6 bases). CDR1 and CDR2 (germline): SGHTA, FQGNSA. The CDR3 extends over 13 amino acids. V lost 3 bases to trimming and J lost 5 bases, with 7 bases between them. The CDR3 is CASSFGQTGELFF. DNA of the CDR3: TGTGCCAGCAGCTTTGGACAGACCGGGGAGCTGTTTTTT.

The V call is TRBV19, the J call TRBJ1-2, with D possibly matching TRBD1 (5 bases). V lost 3 bases, J lost 6 bases, and 8 bases lay in between. This CDR3 region has 12 residues. Per germline, CDR1 LNHDA and CDR2 SQIVND (reference sequence). The CDR3 DNA reads as TGTGCCAGTAGTATGTTAGGGGATGGCTACACCTTC. It encodes CASSMLGDGYTF. The whole variable domain, remainder taken from reference TRBV19 and TRBJ1-2, is DGGITQSPKYLFRKEGQNVTLSCEQNLNHDAMYWYRQDPGQGLRLIYYSQIVNDFQKGDIAEGYSVSREKKESFPLTVTSAQKNPTAFYLCASSMLGDGYTFGSGTRLTVV.

This clone is a singleton in its sample. The chain has TRBV6-4 and TRBJ1-2, with 7 nucleotides matching TRBD1. CDR1 and CDR2 from the germline V gene are MRHNA and SNTAGT. CDR3 length: 13 amino acids. With V trimmed by 6 bases and J by 7 bases, 8 bases remained unmatched. CDR3 DNA sequence: TGTGCCAGCAGGCCAGACAGGGTTAGTGGCTACACCTTC. It yields the protein CASRPDRVSGYTF.

This clone was detected once. V and J are TRBV4-2 and TRBJ2-1; 11 bases align to TRBD2. V gave up 0 bases and J gave up 4 bases; unmatched junction bases: 8. The CDR3 runs to 18 residues. Germline V gene data show CDR1 as LGHNA and CDR2 as YNFKEQ. In DNA, the CDR3 is TGTGCCAGCAGCCAAGAGTCTAGCGGGGGGTTCCCTTACAATGAGCAGTTCTTC. This translates into CASSQESSGGFPYNEQFF.

For this clone: This clone may be a read error of a much larger clone one base away. The gene calls are TRBV27 and TRBJ2-7; D not resolved. Germline assignment: CDR1 MNHEY and CDR2 SMNVEV (reference sequence). V lost 5 bases and J lost 1, with 6 bases in between. The CDR3 runs to 12 residues. The CDR3 DNA reads as TGTGCCAGCAGTGGGCGTTCCTACGAGCAGTACTTC. Amino acid sequence: CASSGRSYEQYF.

This clone was observed a single time. V gene TRBV14 combines with J gene TRBJ1-5; D not resolved. V lost 7 bases and J 6 bases, leaving 19 bases between the germline ends. CDR1 and CDR2 (germline): SGHDN, FVKESK. This CDR3 has 15 amino acids. Here the CDR3 DNA reads TGTGCCAGCACCTACCGGGCCGACCATAGTCAGCCCCAGCATTTT. It translates to CASTYRADHSQPQHF.

The chain has TRBV5-4 and TRBJ2-7, with 7 nucleotides matching TRBD2. The CDR3 length is 13 residues. The V and J ends lost 3 bases and 5 bases, in that order; junction bases with no gene match: 5. In germline, CDR1 is SGHNT, CDR2 YYREEE (reference sequence). CDR3 DNA: TGTGCCAGCAGCTGGAGGGGAGGGGACGAGCAGTACTTC. This encodes CASSWRGGDEQYF.

The V call is TRBV7-2, the J call TRBJ2-4; either TRBD1 or TRBD2 may supply D (5 bases each). CDR3 length equals 13 residues. V lost 5 bases and J lost 7, with 12 bases in between. From germline, CDR1 is SGHTA and CDR2 FQGNSA. The CDR3 loop is CASSRQGANIQYF. CDR3 in DNA: TGTGCCAGCAGCCGTCAGGGAGCCAACATTCAGTACTTC.

The chain is built from TRBV9 and TRBJ2-2; no clear D. This CDR3 is 15 amino acids long. Germline V gene sequence: CDR1 SGDLS, CDR2 YYNGEE. V lost 4 bases and J 0 bases, leaving 10 bases between the germline ends. The CDR3, as DNA: TGTGCCAGCAGCCCCCAGGACGCGAACACCGGGGAGCTGTTTTTT. Translating it yields CASSPQDANTGELFF.

The chain couples TRBV2 to TRBJ1-1, with a tentative D call TRBD1 (6 bases). CDR1 and CDR2 (germline): SNHLY, FYNNEI. The ends were cut back, 6 bases at V and 0 bases at J, with 8 bases in the middle. The CDR3 consists of 13 residues. The CDR3 nucleotides are TGTGCCAGCAGGGACAGCCTGAACACTGAAGCTTTCTTT. This gives the protein CASRDSLNTEAFF. The variable domain in full, completed from reference TRBV2 and TRBJ1-1, reads EPEVTQTPSHQVTQMGQEVILRCVPISNHLYFYWYRQILGQKVEFLVSFYNNEISEKSEIFDDQFSVERPDGSNFTLKIRSTKLEDSAMYFCASRDSLNTEAFFGQGTRLTVV.

The genes are TRBV7-3 and TRBJ2-1; 9 bases agree with TRBD1. V shed 4 bases, J shed 7 bases, and the junction held 14 bases outside the gene matches. This CDR3 region has 17 residues. Germline assignment: CDR1 SGHTA and CDR2 FQGTGA. The DNA of the CDR3 is TGTGCCAGCAGCTCTGGACAGGGGCGAGGTGGTTTAAATGAGCAGTTCTTC. It yields the protein CASSSGQGRGGLNEQFF.

This clone was picked up one time. The genes are TRBV6-1 and TRBJ1-5; 7 bases fit TRBD1. This CDR3 has 15 residues. CDR1 is MNHNS and CDR2 is SASEGT in the germline V gene. Trimming took 2 bases from V and 5 from J; bases not matched to a gene: 6. The CDR3 sequence is CASSEWGTDYQPQHF. CDR3 DNA sequence: TGTGCCAGCAGTGAATGGGGGACAGACTATCAGCCCCAGCATTTT.

The chain carries TRBV18 and TRBJ2-5, with D tentatively TRBD2 (6 bases). The V gene lost 6 bases and the J gene lost 4 bases, with 21 bases spanning the gap. The CDR3 runs 16 residues. The germline V gene has CDR1 KGHSH and CDR2 LQKENI. The CDR3 DNA sequence: TGTGCCAGCTCGCCCAGTTGGCAGGGACTTGGAGAGACCCAGTACTTC. Encoded protein: CASSPSWQGLGETQYF. The full variable domain, with the rest looked up from reference TRBV18 and TRBJ2-5, is NAGVMQNPRHLVRRRGQEARLRCSPMKGHSHVYWYRQLPEEGLKFMVYLQKENIIDESGMPKERFSAEFPKEGPSILRIQQVVRGDSAAYFCASSPSWQGLGETQYFGPGTRLLVL.

The chain combines TRBV10-3 with TRBJ2-7; TRBD1 agrees at 10 bases. Germline CDR1 and CDR2: ENHRY and SYGVKD. This CDR3 spans 13 amino acids. The V and J ends lost 6 bases and 5 bases, in that order; junction bases with no gene match: 4. As DNA, the CDR3 is TGTGCCATCAGCCGACAGGGGGCAGACGAGCAGTACTTC. Protein product: CAISRQGADEQYF.